This T cell receptor beta chain was sequenced in a study of T cell changes during pregnancy in multiple sclerosis. Germline V gives CDR1 SGDLS, CDR2 YYNGEE. The CDR3 length is 13 residues. With 0 bases clipped from V and 8 bases from J, the junction kept 4 bases outside the gene matches. The data were produced by immunoSEQ multiplex PCR, yet TCRdb's version contains in-frame clones alone and is incomplete. The sample includes tens of thousands of clones, almost 95% seen only once; the top ten take 0.35%. The sample holds a few counts of this clone. The chain carries TRBV9 and TRBJ1-1; 7 bases fit TRBD1. The clonotype comes from a female donor with multiple sclerosis, enrolled in a pregnancy study. The sample was CD4+ T cells from peripheral blood mononuclear cells, taken after pregnancy. DNA for the CDR3: TGTGCCAGCAGCGTAGAGGCGGACAGGGAAGCTTTCTTT. The encoded protein is CASSVEADREAFF.